The 20 T cell receptor beta chains below all came from one sample that was sequenced in a study of regulatory T cells in long-lasting Graves disease. Regarding time point: newly diagnosed GD, antithyroid drugs for less than 3 months. Making the TCR library involved RNA that had been extracted from PBMCs. Arm-PCR with iRepertoire HTBI primers amplified the CDR3 regions for these TCR beta libraries. MiXCR, applied by TCRdb to the multiplex PCR reads, yields one record per CDR3 protein. Here the sample spans 550,000 to 700,000 distinct CDR3 sequences, roughly 16% being singletons. The sample was also reused in another study, on T cells in Graves' hyperthyroidism and ophthalmopathy.

The material was peripheral blood mononuclear cells (PBMCs), obtained at new diagnosis, from a patient treated with antithyroid drugs. These receptors were taken from a man between 18 and 29 years old with Graves disease.

The sample holds many counts of this clonotype. The chain recombines TRBV15 with TRBJ2-7, with a possible D match to TRBD2 (6 bases). The CDR3 has 16 amino acids. Trimming pared 0 bases from V and 2 bases from J, leaving 14 bases between. Germline values: CDR1 LNHNV, CDR2 YYDKDF (reference sequence). The CDR3 region is CATSRDCCGETYEQYF. CDR3 bases: TGTGCCACCAGCAGAGATTGTTGCGGGGAGACCTACGAGCAGTACTTC.

A few counts support this clonotype. The J gene is TRBJ2-1, the V gene TRBV20-1; no clear D gene. V lost 6 bases to trimming and J lost 4 bases, with 7 bases between them. CDR1 and CDR2 from the germline V gene are DFQATT and SNEGSKA (reference sequence). The CDR3 loop spans 11 amino acids. In DNA form, the CDR3 reads TGCAGTGCGGACCTGTACAATGAGCAGTTCTTC. Amino acid sequence: CSADLYNEQFF.

The chain recombines TRBV27 with TRBJ1-4; D not certain. This CDR3 contains 15 residues. CDR1 and CDR2 from the germline V gene are MNHEY and SMNVEV (reference sequence). The V end lost 7 bases, the J end lost 8 bases, and 20 bases lay between the germline ends. CDR3 sequence reads: CASTPAGAQGEKLFF. In DNA form, the CDR3 reads TGTGCCAGCACCCCAGCCGGCGCCCAAGGGGAAAAACTGTTTTTT.

The chain uses TRBV10-3 and TRBJ2-2; 8 bases map to TRBD2. With V trimmed by 6 bases and J by 4 bases, 10 bases remained unmatched. The V gene's germline CDR1 is ENHRY and CDR2 SYGVKD. CDR3 length: 16 residues. This CDR3 reads CAISGGALVGTGELFF. CDR3 nucleotide sequence: TGTGCCATCAGCGGGGGGGCACTAGTGGGCACCGGGGAGCTGTTTTTT.

The rearrangement uses TRBV12-3 or TRBV12-4 and TRBJ2-7, with 8 bases lining up with TRBD2. V dropped 2 bases and J dropped 7; count of bases not matched to a gene: 7. This CDR3 has 14 amino acids. This chain's CDR3 is CASSLPGGRGEQYF. The CDR3, as DNA: TGTGCCAGCAGTTTACCGGGAGGGCGGGGGGAGCAGTACTTC.

The rearrangement uses TRBV20-1 and TRBJ2-3; TRBD1 aligns across 10 bases. V was clipped by 5 bases and J by 6 bases; unmatched bases: 5. The CDR3 has 13 residues. Germline lookup yields CDR1 DFQATT and CDR2 SNEGSKA (reference sequence). CDR3 nucleotides: TGCAGTGCTTCGGACAGGGGGATTGATACGCAGTATTTT. Residues: CSASDRGIDTQYF.

About this clonotype: This could be a read error, since a much larger clone is one nucleotide away. The chain recombines TRBV7-6 with TRBJ2-3; 14 bases align to TRBD2. In germline, CDR1 is SGHVS, CDR2 FNYEAQ. V trimming: 5 bases; J trimming: 4 bases; junction bases outside the gene matches: 2. There are 15 residues in the CDR3. The CDR3 nucleotides are TGTGCCAGCAGCCAGACTAGCGGGAGGGCAGATACGCAGTATTTT. Protein: CASSQTSGRADTQYF.

V gene TRBV7-2 combines with J gene TRBJ2-7; perhaps TRBD2 as D (6 bases). Trimming removed 4 bases from V and 0 bases from J, with 16 bases in between. The germline CDR1 and CDR2 sequences are SGHTA and FQGNSA. The CDR3 runs to 16 residues. The CDR3 loop reads CASSWSGGGSSYEQYF. The CDR3, as DNA: TGTGCCAGCAGCTGGAGTGGCGGAGGGAGCTCCTACGAGCAGTACTTC.

This clonotype has just a few counts. The genes are TRBV5-6 and TRBJ1-2; 10 bases match TRBD1. V dropped 5 bases and J dropped 8; count of bases not matched to a gene: 9. Germline CDR1 is SGHDT and CDR2 is YYEEEE. The CDR3 loop spans 14 amino acids. CDR3 bases: TGTGCCAGCAGTCTCTCGGGACAGGGGTGGGGCTACACCTTC. It yields the protein CASSLSGQGWGYTF.

This clonotype was recorded many times. V gene TRBV30 combines with J gene TRBJ2-5, with D perhaps TRBD1 or TRBD2 (5 bases each). Between the trimmed V and J ends, which lost 4 bases and 4 bases, there was a span of 10 bases. CDR3 length equals 12 residues. Germline assignment: CDR1 GTSNPN and CDR2 SVGIG (reference sequence). CDR3 protein: CAWTLGGETQYF. For the CDR3, the DNA is TGTGCCTGGACCCTTGGGGGAGAGACCCAGTACTTC.

This clonotype was seen at least ten times. J is TRBJ2-5 and V is TRBV12-3 or TRBV12-4; the D call may be TRBD1 or TRBD2 (5 bases each). Trimming left V 0 bases short and J 2 bases short, with 19 bases between. CDR3 length: 18 amino acids. The CDR3: CASSLAQGRKGTQETQYF. The DNA of the CDR3 is TGTGCCAGCAGTTTAGCGCAGGGTAGAAAAGGGACGCAAGAGACCCAGTACTTC.

This clonotype appeared many times. The chain recombines TRBV20-1 with TRBJ2-1; D uncertain. V shed 5 bases and J shed 8 bases, with 7 bases lying between them. The germline CDR1 and CDR2 sequences are DFQATT and SNEGSKA (reference sequence). This CDR3 has 10 residues. CDR3 region: CSAPLYEQFF. CDR3 coding DNA: TGCAGTGCTCCACTATATGAGCAGTTCTTC.

V is TRBV9 and J is TRBJ2-1, with D possibly being TRBD1 (8 bases). Germline CDR1 and CDR2: SGDLS and YYNGEE. The CDR3 totals 15 residues. V was shortened by 6 bases and J by 6 bases, with 19 bases between the two germline ends. The CDR3: CASTRGDRQFNEQFF. CDR3 coding DNA: TGTGCCAGCACACGGGGGGACAGGCAGTTCAATGAGCAGTTCTTC.

The CDR3 protein is CSVEGRAENEQFF. The CDR3 bases are TGCAGCGTTGAGGGTAGGGCGGAGAATGAGCAGTTCTTC. The chain employs TRBV29-1 and TRBJ2-1; no definite D call. Germline loops: CDR1 SQVTM, CDR2 ANQGSEA. The V and J ends lost 3 bases and 7 bases respectively, with 13 bases between them. The CDR3 runs 13 residues.

V gene TRBV9 combines with J gene TRBJ2-7; a weak D match, TRBD1 (5 bases). The V gene's germline CDR1 is SGDLS and CDR2 YYNGEE. There are 16 residues in the CDR3. The V gene lost 0 bases and the J gene lost 0 bases, with 13 bases spanning the gap. The CDR3 here is CASSVAQDTSSYEQYF. Here the CDR3 DNA reads TGTGCCAGCAGCGTAGCTCAGGACACGAGCTCCTACGAGCAGTACTTC.

In this sample, this clonotype turned up many times. The chain has TRBV2 and TRBJ1-1; tentatively, D is TRBD1 (5 bases). Trimming pared 2 bases from V and 3 bases from J, leaving 10 bases between. The CDR3 is 14 amino acids. Germline V gene data show CDR1 as SNHLY and CDR2 as FYNNEI. The CDR3 region has the DNA TGTGCCAGCAGTGAACAGGGCGGGGACACTGAAGCTTTCTTT. This sequence encodes CASSEQGGDTEAFF.

The rearrangement uses TRBV19 and TRBJ2-2, with D possibly called TRBD1 or TRBD2 (6 bases each). CDR3 length equals 12 residues. The V end was cut by 9 bases, the J end by 4 bases, with 9 bases between. Germline V gene sequence: CDR1 LNHDA, CDR2 SQIVND (reference sequence). CDR3 DNA: TGTGCCAGCGAGGGGGGCACCGGGGAGCTGTTTTTT. It codes for CASEGGTGELFF.

This clonotype showed up many times. The V call is TRBV7-9, the J call TRBJ2-2; tentatively, D is TRBD2 (6 bases). CDR1 is SEHNR and CDR2 is FQNEAQ in the germline V gene (reference sequence). The V gene lost 5 bases and the J gene lost 4 bases, with 14 bases spanning the gap. This CDR3 is 15 amino acids long. This chain's CDR3 is CASSVREWVTGELFF. In DNA form, the CDR3 reads TGTGCCAGCAGCGTCCGGGAGTGGGTCACCGGGGAGCTGTTTTTT.

This clonotype showed up many times. The chain uses TRBV20-1 and TRBJ1-5, with 9 bases fitting TRBD1. CDR1 and CDR2 (germline): DFQATT, SNEGSKA (reference sequence). The V segment lost 2 bases and the J segment 1 base; nucleotides outside the gene matches: 12. This CDR3 is built from 18 residues. CDR3 DNA sequence: TGCAGTGCTAGAAAAGGACAGGGGCTTCTTGGGAGCAATCAGCCCCAGCATTTT. Its protein product is CSARKGQGLLGSNQPQHF.

This clonotype was counted only a few times. This chain joins TRBV27 and TRBJ1-2; D gene ambiguous. V dropped 4 bases and J dropped 6 bases, with 12 bases sitting between them. The CDR3 consists of 13 residues. Germline-derived CDR1 and CDR2 are MNHEY and SMNVEV (reference sequence). The CDR3 here is CASSWKGIDGYTF. The CDR3 DNA follows: TGTGCCAGCAGTTGGAAGGGAATCGATGGCTACACCTTC.